What follows are 20 T cell receptor beta chains derived from one specimen sequenced in a study of blood T cell repertoires in COVID-19. TCRdb's table, derived via immunoSEQ multiplex PCR, lists solely in-frame clones and lacks some. Among around 300,000 clones listed, 70% to 90% were seen once. The sample was peripheral blood. These TCRs come from a woman in her 70s with acute or convalescent COVID-19.

V is TRBV19 and J is TRBJ1-3; tentative D call: TRBD1 (5 bases). There are 15 residues in the CDR3. V lost 4 bases and J lost 2, with 12 bases in between. The germline V gene encodes CDR1 LNHDA and CDR2 SQIVND (reference sequence). The CDR3 region has the DNA TGTGCCAGTAGTAAGTTCGCGGGGCCTGGAAACACCATATATTTT. It yields the protein CASSKFAGPGNTIYF.

The rearrangement uses TRBV7-6 and TRBJ2-1; maybe TRBD1 (5 bases). The CDR3 spans 19 residues. Germline V gene lookup returns CDR1 SGHVS and CDR2 FNYEAQ. The ends were cut back, 2 bases at V and 0 bases at J, with 20 bases in the middle. This chain's CDR3 is CASSLRAKGATSSYNEQFF. CDR3 DNA: TGTGCCAGCAGCTTACGCGCAAAAGGGGCAACCAGCTCCTACAATGAGCAGTTCTTC.

The V call is TRBV9, the J call TRBJ2-5; 9 bases map to TRBD2. CDR1 is SGDLS, CDR2 YYNGEE, per germline. The V gene end was trimmed by 3 bases and the J gene end by 4 bases; junction bases not matched to a gene: 7. The CDR3 spans 15 residues. DNA of the CDR3: TGTGCCAGCAGCGGCAAGCGGGGGGCCGGAGAGACCCAGTACTTC. Protein product: CASSGKRGAGETQYF.

This clone has more than one count but fewer than ten. The chain is built from TRBV12-3 or TRBV12-4 and TRBJ2-1; D unclear. The V and J ends lost 5 bases and 1 base respectively, with 3 bases between them. CDR3 length: 12 amino acids. The CDR3 DNA reads as TGTGCCAGCAGTATATCCTACAATGAGCAGTTCTTC. It translates to CASSISYNEQFF.

The chain couples TRBV5-1 to TRBJ1-2, with 7 bases aligning to TRBD1. J gave up 8 bases and V 5 bases, and 9 bases lay outside the gene matches. Per germline, CDR1 SGHRS and CDR2 YFSETQ. This CDR3 has 13 amino acids. The CDR3 protein is CASRRLTGDGYTF. DNA of the CDR3: TGCGCCAGCAGGCGACTCACAGGGGACGGCTACACCTTC. The complete variable domain, with remaining parts taken from reference TRBV5-1 and TRBJ1-2, reads KAGVTQTPRYLIKTRGQQVTLSCSPISGHRSVSWYQQTPGQGLQFLFEYFSETQRNKGNFPGRFSGRQFSNSRSEMNVSTLELGDSALYLCASRRLTGDGYTFGSGTRLTVV.

V usage is TRBV9 and J usage is TRBJ1-4; no reliable D call. The CDR3 covers 18 residues. V was cut by 0 bases and J by 0 bases, with 15 bases left in between. Germline V gene sequence: CDR1 SGDLS, CDR2 YYNGEE. The CDR3 DNA is TGTGCCAGCAGCGTAGGAGGCACTCATTCCGCAACTAATGAAAAACTGTTTTTT. The encoded protein is CASSVGGTHSATNEKLFF.

The V and J genes are TRBV4-2 and TRBJ2-1; D is perhaps TRBD1 (6 bases). Germline V gene sequence: CDR1 LGHNA, CDR2 YNFKEQ. There are 16 residues in the CDR3. V lost 1 base, J lost 2 bases, and 12 bases lay in between. This CDR3 is CASSQGQAGAYNEQFF. DNA for the CDR3: TGTGCCAGCAGCCAAGGCCAGGCAGGGGCCTACAATGAGCAGTTCTTC.

V usage is TRBV11-1 and J usage is TRBJ2-5, with 10 bases that match TRBD2. V lost 5 bases and J lost 7; bases outside the gene matches: 10. The V gene's germline CDR1 is SGHAT and CDR2 FQDESV (reference sequence). The CDR3 runs to 15 residues. CDR3 region: CASSLLAGAMGTQYF. The CDR3, as DNA: TGTGCCAGCAGCCTGCTAGCGGGGGCCATGGGGACCCAGTACTTC.

The chain uses TRBV5-1 and TRBJ2-5, with 9 bases fitting TRBD2. From germline, CDR1 is SGHRS and CDR2 YFSETQ. The junction had 3 bases not matched to a gene; V was cut back by 0 bases and J by 6 bases. The CDR3 is 14 residues long. The CDR3 here is CASSLDAGGQTQYF. The CDR3 bases are TGCGCCAGCAGCTTGGATGCGGGGGGGCAGACCCAGTACTTC.

The chain uses TRBV5-4 and TRBJ1-1; perhaps TRBD1 as D (5 bases). V lost 1 base to trimming and J lost 5 bases, with 6 bases between them. Germline-derived CDR1 and CDR2 are SGHNT and YYREEE (reference sequence). The CDR3 has 12 amino acids. The CDR3 region is CASSLRGTEAFF. DNA of the CDR3: TGTGCCAGCAGCTTGCGGGGGACTGAAGCTTTCTTT.

The chain combines TRBV6-6 with TRBJ1-6; possibly TRBD1 for D (5 bases). CDR1 is MNHNY, CDR2 SVGAGI, per germline (reference sequence). This CDR3 comprises 15 residues. V was clipped by 5 bases and J by 10 bases, with 18 bases between them. The CDR3 nucleotides read TGTGCCAGCAGTCTTCGGACAACTGGTTTATCACCCCTCCACTTT. This sequence encodes CASSLRTTGLSPLHF.

The chain employs TRBV10-3 and TRBJ2-1; 9 nucleotides align to TRBD1. The CDR3 spans 15 residues. J gave up 4 bases and V 9 bases, and 10 bases lay outside the gene matches. Looked up from germline, CDR1 is ENHRY and CDR2 is SYGVKD. The CDR3 DNA reads TGTGCCATAGGACAGGGGAATCTAGGGTACAATGAGCAGTTCTTC. It is translated as CAIGQGNLGYNEQFF.

The chain recombines TRBV11-2 with TRBJ1-5; maybe TRBD1 (5 bases). The V and J ends lost 6 bases and 2 bases respectively, with 11 bases between them. This CDR3 is built from 14 residues. The germline V gene encodes CDR1 SGHAT and CDR2 FQNNGV. The CDR3 DNA reads as TGTGCCAGCAGTCAGGGTCTGGGCAATCAGCCCCAGCATTTT. Protein sequence: CASSQGLGNQPQHF.

The V gene is TRBV30, the J gene TRBJ2-1; D not certain. The CDR3 has 11 residues. V dropped 1 base and J dropped 9 bases, with 7 bases sitting between them. In germline, CDR1 is GTSNPN, CDR2 SVGIG (reference sequence). The CDR3 is CAWSASSEQFF. In DNA, the CDR3 is TGTGCCTGGAGTGCCTCCTCTGAGCAGTTCTTC.

This clone occurred a few times. The chain has TRBV6-6 and TRBJ1-1; no reliable D call. The CDR3 length is 13 residues. Germline loops: CDR1 MNHNY, CDR2 SVGAGI (reference sequence). Trimming shortened V by 6 bases and J by 1 base, and 9 bases separated the two germline ends. The CDR3 region is CASRRKWNTEAFF. The CDR3 DNA follows: TGTGCCAGCAGGAGAAAGTGGAACACTGAAGCTTTCTTT.

The rearrangement joins TRBV24-1 to TRBJ1-5, with TRBD1 as a possible D gene (5 bases). V lost 0 bases to trimming and J lost 8 bases, with 10 bases between them. The germline CDR1 and CDR2 sequences are KGHDR and SFDVKD. This CDR3 is built from 14 residues. The CDR3 protein is CATSDLSGKKPQHF. The DNA of the CDR3 is TGTGCCACCAGTGATTTGTCAGGGAAGAAGCCCCAGCATTTT.

This clone was counted between two and nine times. The J gene is TRBJ1-2, the V gene TRBV4-1; possible D gene TRBD1, 5 bases. Trimming left V 0 bases short and J 5 bases short, with 16 bases between. The CDR3 extends over 16 amino acids. Germline values: CDR1 MGHRA, CDR2 YSYEKL. The CDR3 loop is CASSQDFEGLGYGYTF. The CDR3 coding sequence is TGCGCCAGCAGCCAAGATTTCGAGGGACTTGGATATGGCTACACCTTC.

The chain employs TRBV7-6 and TRBJ1-2; unclear D gene. This CDR3 has 16 residues. The germline gives CDR1 SGHVS, CDR2 FNYEAQ. Trimming pared 1 base from V and 4 bases from J, leaving 16 bases between. CDR3 DNA: TGTGCCAGCAGCTTAGTCGCGGGATCACATATCTATGGCTACACCTTC. As protein: CASSLVAGSHIYGYTF.

The chain links TRBV5-4 to TRBJ2-5; 9 bases are shared with TRBD2. This CDR3 is built from 13 residues. The J segment lost 5 bases and the V segment lost 3 bases, leaving 2 bases of the junction unmatched. Germline lookup yields CDR1 SGHNT and CDR2 YYREEE (reference sequence). The CDR3, as DNA: TGTGCCAGCAGCTCTAGCGGGGTGGAGACCCAGTACTTC. It specifies CASSSSGVETQYF.

V and J are TRBV3-1 (or the pseudogene TRBV3-2) and TRBJ1-4; D ambiguous. Germline CDR1 is LGHDT and CDR2 is YNNKEL (reference sequence). The germline V and J ends were trimmed by 2 bases and 2 bases, with 15 bases remaining between them. The length of the CDR3 is 17 residues. The CDR3 sequence: CASSQSPVGRTNEKLFF. The DNA of the CDR3 is TGTGCCAGCAGCCAATCCCCCGTCGGGAGGACTAATGAAAAACTGTTTTTT.